The 16 T cell receptor beta chains presented below share a single source sample, sequenced in a study of cytomegalovirus exposure and HLA in healthy donors. Primers included in the PCR were 60 Vbeta and 13 Jbeta primers. TCRdb's copy holds only in-frame clones and misses some; the assay was immunoSEQ multiplex PCR. The repertoire includes 200,000 to 250,000 clones, 80% to 90% of them detected once, and 1% sits in the top ten. The sample comprised PBMCs. Source of these receptors: a woman in her late teens or twenties in good health and CMV-seronegative.

The chain recombines TRBV4-1 with TRBJ2-1; 11 positions agree with TRBD2. The CDR3 totals 15 residues. V was clipped by 3 bases and J by 10 bases; unmatched bases: 8. Germline loops: CDR1 MGHRA, CDR2 YSYEKL. The CDR3: CASSQTSGIPLEQFF. The CDR3 bases are TGCGCCAGCAGCCAGACTAGCGGGATTCCCTTGGAGCAGTTCTTC.

The sample holds one count of this clone. The chain employs TRBV2 and TRBJ1-1; 12 bases match TRBD1. Per germline, CDR1 SNHLY and CDR2 FYNNEI. The CDR3 totals 17 residues. The V and J ends lost 2 bases and 4 bases, in that order; junction bases with no gene match: 8. Here the CDR3 DNA reads TGTGCCAGCAGTGAATGGGGACAGGGGGCGCGCGGCACTGAAGCTTTCTTT. Translation gives CASSEWGQGARGTEAFF.

The chain carries TRBV7-2 and TRBJ2-7; 12 bases are a match to TRBD2. The CDR3 runs to 15 residues. Germline CDR1 reads SGHTA; CDR2 reads FQGNSA. V lost 4 bases and J lost 7; bases outside the gene matches: 8. The CDR3 DNA sequence: TGTGCCAGCAGCTCCGCTAGCGGGAGGGTGGGGGAGCAGTACTTC. It codes for CASSSASGRVGEQYF.

The gene calls are TRBV7-2 and TRBJ2-5, with TRBD1 matching over 7 bases. V shed 4 bases and J 5 bases; nucleotides not matched to a gene: 13. Germline V gives CDR1 SGHTA, CDR2 FQGNSA. This CDR3 spans 16 amino acids. The CDR3 bases are TGTGCCAGCAGCTACCGGCAGGGGGTAGTTGAGGAGACCCAGTACTTC. This gives the protein CASSYRQGVVEETQYF.

This clone was picked up a small number of times. This chain joins TRBV7-9 and TRBJ2-2; 8 nucleotides line up with TRBD1. CDR1 and CDR2 (germline): SEHNR, FQNEAQ (reference sequence). The V gene end was trimmed by 6 bases and the J gene end by 0 bases; junction bases not matched to a gene: 6. The CDR3 sequence is 16 residues long. The CDR3 nucleotides read TGTGCCAGCAGGTCCATGGGACAGGCGAACACCGGGGAGCTGTTTTTT. This gives the protein CASRSMGQANTGELFF.

This rearrangement joins TRBV6-6 to TRBJ1-3; D may be TRBD1 (5 bases). This CDR3 is built from 15 residues. The V gene's germline CDR1 is MNHNY and CDR2 SVGAGI (reference sequence). Trimming removed 2 bases from V and 2 bases from J, with 10 bases in between. DNA for the CDR3: TGTGCCAGCAGTTACGGCCCAGGGACTGGAAACACCATATATTTT. Its protein product is CASSYGPGTGNTIYF.

This clone occurred once. This chain uses TRBV9 with TRBJ2-5; 7 bases map to TRBD1. The CDR3 extends over 16 amino acids. The germline V gene has CDR1 SGDLS and CDR2 YYNGEE. Trimming removed 4 bases from V and 3 bases from J; junction bases left unmatched: 12. The CDR3 DNA reads as TGTGCCAGCAGCCGACGACGGGACAGAAACGAAGAGACCCAGTACTTC. Protein product: CASSRRRDRNEETQYF.

The rearrangement uses TRBV7-2 and TRBJ2-7; a possible D gene is TRBD1 (6 bases). Germline assignment: CDR1 SGHTA and CDR2 FQGNSA. V lost 1 base and J 3 bases, leaving 13 bases between the germline ends. The CDR3 is made up of 15 amino acids. CDR3 protein: CASSLVAGEGYEQYF. CDR3 DNA sequence: TGTGCCAGCAGCTTAGTGGCAGGGGAAGGCTACGAGCAGTACTTC.

The chain employs TRBV18 and TRBJ1-5; unclear D gene. CDR1 and CDR2 from the germline V gene are KGHSH and LQKENI. The length of the CDR3 is 13 residues. Trimming shortened V by 1 base and J by 14 bases, and 15 bases separated the two germline ends. The CDR3 DNA reads as TGTGCCAGCTCACCACAGCGGACGGCTACCAAGCATTTT. Protein product: CASSPQRTATKHF.

The rearrangement uses TRBV5-4 and TRBJ2-3; perhaps TRBD1 as D (8 bases). The CDR3 runs 14 residues. Germline lookup yields CDR1 SGHNT and CDR2 YYREEE (reference sequence). Trimming left V 4 bases short and J 5 bases short, with 14 bases between. For the CDR3, the DNA is TGTGCCAGCAGCACAAGCGGGACAGGAGATACGCAGTATTTT. Translating gives CASSTSGTGDTQYF. The whole variable domain, remainder taken from reference TRBV5-4 and TRBJ2-3, is ETGVTQSPTHLIKTRGQQVTLRCSSQSGHNTVSWYQQALGQGPQFIFQYYREEENGRGNFPPRFSGLQFPNYSSELNVNALELDDSALYLCASSTSGTGDTQYFGPGTRLTVL.

This chain uses TRBV19 with TRBJ1-2; TRBD1 might be the D (6 bases). V dropped 3 bases and J dropped 1 base, with 12 bases sitting between them. Germline V gene lookup returns CDR1 LNHDA and CDR2 SQIVND (reference sequence). The CDR3 has 15 amino acids. CDR3 protein: CASSINKGVNYGYTF. The CDR3 bases are TGTGCCAGTAGTATTAATAAGGGGGTTAACTATGGCTACACCTTC.

This clone was counted between two and nine times. The chain joins TRBV7-3 to TRBJ2-3, with D maybe TRBD2 (5 bases). CDR1 and CDR2 from the germline V gene are SGHTA and FQGTGA. V was clipped by 8 bases and J by 0 bases, with 9 bases between them. This CDR3 contains 13 residues. The CDR3 nucleotides are TGTGCCAGCGGGGAGTCTAGCACAGATACGCAGTATTTT. It encodes CASGESSTDTQYF.

V usage is TRBV29-1 and J usage is TRBJ1-1; tentatively, D is TRBD1 (5 bases). Trimming took 4 bases from V and 2 from J, leaving 8 bases between them. CDR3 length: 12 amino acids. In germline, CDR1 is SQVTM, CDR2 ANQGSEA. The CDR3 here is CSVGGGNTEAFF. In DNA, the CDR3 is TGCAGCGTTGGCGGGGGTAACACTGAAGCTTTCTTT.

The rearrangement links TRBV2 to TRBJ1-5, with 8 nucleotides matching TRBD1. The CDR3 totals 15 residues. Unmatched junction bases numbered 8, after V lost 6 bases and J lost 4 bases. CDR1 and CDR2 (germline): SNHLY, FYNNEI. This CDR3 is CASSLRGQPNQPQHF. The CDR3 DNA follows: TGTGCCAGCAGCCTCAGGGGGCAGCCTAATCAGCCCCAGCATTTT.

This chain uses TRBV29-1 with TRBJ2-2; TRBD2 matches at 8 bases. After removal of 4 bases from V and 6 bases from J, the junction contained 10 bases not matched to a gene. The CDR3 length is 15 residues. CDR1 is SQVTM and CDR2 is ANQGSEA in the germline V gene. Here the CDR3 DNA reads TGCAGCGTTGCGGTAGCGGGGCGGGTCCCCGGGGAGCTGTTTTTT. The encoded protein is CSVAVAGRVPGELFF.

The chain uses TRBV15 and TRBJ1-5; D unclear. Germline CDR1 reads LNHNV; CDR2 reads YYDKDF (reference sequence). Trimming removed 3 bases at V and 0 bases at J, with 18 bases between. The CDR3 has 18 amino acids. CDR3: CATSSTVGRLYSNQPQHF. CDR3 nucleotides: TGTGCCACCAGCAGCACGGTAGGGAGGTTATATAGCAATCAGCCCCAGCATTTT.